This T cell receptor beta chain was sequenced during a study of T cells after somatic rescue of genetic block. This CDR3 region has 13 residues. Germline CDR1 is MGHDK and CDR2 is SYGVNS. V was pared by 2 bases and J by 2 bases, with 4 bases between. Generated by immunoSEQ multiplex PCR, the TCRdb table keeps only in-frame clones and is missing some. The sample lists 50,000 to 60,000 clones; more than 90% were seen once. The material sequenced was peripheral blood mononuclear cells (PBMCs). The receptor's source is a child younger than two. V gene TRBV25-1 combines with J gene TRBJ1-5; D ambiguous. In DNA form, the CDR3 reads TGTGCCAGCAGTGAACAGGGCAATCAGCCCCAGCATTTT. Amino acid sequence: CASSEQGNQPQHF.